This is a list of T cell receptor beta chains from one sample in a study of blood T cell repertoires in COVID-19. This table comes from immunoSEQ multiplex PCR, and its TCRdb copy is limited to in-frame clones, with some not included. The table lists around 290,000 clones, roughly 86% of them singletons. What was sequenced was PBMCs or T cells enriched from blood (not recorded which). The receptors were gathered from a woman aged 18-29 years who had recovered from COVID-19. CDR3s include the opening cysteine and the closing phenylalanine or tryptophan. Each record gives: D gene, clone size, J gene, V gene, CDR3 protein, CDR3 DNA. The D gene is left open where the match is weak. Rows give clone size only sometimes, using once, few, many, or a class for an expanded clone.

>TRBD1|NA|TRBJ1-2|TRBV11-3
CASSLNSRDSYGYTF
TGTGCCAGCAGCTTAAACAGTCGGGACAGCTATGGCTACACCTTC
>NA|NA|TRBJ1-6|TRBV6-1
CASSEAPRREYYNSPLHF
TGTGCCAGCAGTGAAGCGCCCCGCAGGGAATATTATAATTCACCCCTCCACTTT
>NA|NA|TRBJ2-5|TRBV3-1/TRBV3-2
CASSQVWYEETQYF
TGTGCCAGCAGCCAAGTCTGGTATGAGGAGACCCAGTACTTC
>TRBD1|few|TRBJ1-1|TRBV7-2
CASSLWQGAGTEAFF
TGTGCCAGCAGCCTATGGCAGGGGGCAGGTACTGAAGCTTTCTTT
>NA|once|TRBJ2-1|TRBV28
CASSRLAEPAYNEQFF
TGTGCCAGCAGCAGGTTAGCGGAACCGGCCTACAATGAGCAGTTCTTC
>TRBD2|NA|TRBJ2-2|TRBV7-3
CASSSSGLAGNTGELFF
TGTGCCAGCAGCTCTTCGGGACTAGCGGGCAACACCGGGGAGCTGTTTTTT
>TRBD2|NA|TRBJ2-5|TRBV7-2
CASSLVGGGAQETQYF
TGTGCCAGCAGCTTAGTGGGCGGGGGGGCCCAAGAGACCCAGTACTTC
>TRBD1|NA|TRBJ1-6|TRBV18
CASSPTGDYNSPLHF
TGTGCCAGCTCACCGACAGGGGATTATAATTCACCCCTCCACTTT
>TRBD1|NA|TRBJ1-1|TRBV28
CASSLSPGGESFF
TGTGCCAGCAGTTTAAGCCCAGGGGGCGAGTCTTTCTTT
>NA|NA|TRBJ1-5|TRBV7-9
CASSKGDNQPQHF
TGTGCCAGCAGCAAGGGGGACAATCAGCCCCAGCATTTT
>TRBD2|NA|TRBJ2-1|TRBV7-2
CASSQTGTSGRKYNEQFF
TGTGCCAGCAGCCAAACCGGGACTAGCGGGAGGAAATACAATGAGCAGTTCTTC
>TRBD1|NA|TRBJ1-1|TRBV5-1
CASSGFGQGTNTEAFF
TGCGCCAGCAGCGGTTTCGGACAGGGTACGAACACTGAAGCTTTCTTT
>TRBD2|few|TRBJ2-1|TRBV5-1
CASSLGLAGGADNEQFF
TGCGCCAGCAGCTTAGGACTAGCGGGAGGAGCCGACAATGAGCAGTTCTTC
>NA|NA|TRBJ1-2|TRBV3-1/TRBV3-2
CASSQTGNSYGYTF
TGTGCCAGCAGCCAGACAGGCAACTCCTATGGCTACACCTTC
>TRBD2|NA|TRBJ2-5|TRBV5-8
CASSLERGGGETQYF
TGTGCCAGCAGCTTGGAGCGGGGTGGTGGCGAGACCCAGTACTTC